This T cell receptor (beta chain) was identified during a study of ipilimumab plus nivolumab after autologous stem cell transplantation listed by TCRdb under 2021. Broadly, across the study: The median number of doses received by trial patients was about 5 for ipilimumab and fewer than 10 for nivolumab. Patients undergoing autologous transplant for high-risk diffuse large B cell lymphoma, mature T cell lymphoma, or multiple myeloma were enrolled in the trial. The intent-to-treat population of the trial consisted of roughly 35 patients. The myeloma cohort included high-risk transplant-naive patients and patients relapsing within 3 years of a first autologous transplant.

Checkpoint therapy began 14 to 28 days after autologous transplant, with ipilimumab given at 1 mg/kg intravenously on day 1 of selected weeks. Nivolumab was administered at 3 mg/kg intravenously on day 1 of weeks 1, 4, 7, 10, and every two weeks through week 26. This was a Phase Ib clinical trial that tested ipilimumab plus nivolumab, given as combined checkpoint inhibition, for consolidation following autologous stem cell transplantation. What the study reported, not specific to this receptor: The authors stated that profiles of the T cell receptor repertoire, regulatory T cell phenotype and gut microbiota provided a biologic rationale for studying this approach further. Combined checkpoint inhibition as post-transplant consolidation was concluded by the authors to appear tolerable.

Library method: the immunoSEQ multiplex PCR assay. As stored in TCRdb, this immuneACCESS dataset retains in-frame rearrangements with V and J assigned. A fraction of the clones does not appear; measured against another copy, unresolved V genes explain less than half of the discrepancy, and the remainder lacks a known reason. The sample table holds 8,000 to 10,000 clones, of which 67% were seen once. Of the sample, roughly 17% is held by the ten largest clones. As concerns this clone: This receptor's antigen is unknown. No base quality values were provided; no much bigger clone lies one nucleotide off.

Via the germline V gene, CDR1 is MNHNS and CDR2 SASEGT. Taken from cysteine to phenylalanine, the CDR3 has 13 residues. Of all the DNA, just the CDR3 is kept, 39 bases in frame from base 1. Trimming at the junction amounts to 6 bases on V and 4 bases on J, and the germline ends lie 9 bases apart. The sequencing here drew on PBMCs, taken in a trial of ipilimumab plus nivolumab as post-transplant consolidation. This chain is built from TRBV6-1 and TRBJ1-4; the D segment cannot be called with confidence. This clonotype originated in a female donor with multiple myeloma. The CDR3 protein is CASRADYNEKLFF. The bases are TGTGCCAGCAGGGCGGACTATAATGAAAAACTGTTTTTT.